This T cell receptor beta chain is from a study of Graves' ophthalmopathy and Graves' hyperthyroidism. The sequenced template was RNA, covering the TCR beta CDR3 region. The first-round RT-PCR employed HTBI primers together with the Qiagen OneStep RT-PCR kit. A multiplex PCR was then performed as the second round. TCRdb fed the multiplex PCR reads into MiXCR, producing one record per CDR3 protein. The sample lists 230,000 or so distinct CDR3 sequences, less than 55% occurring once. This clonotype was seen at least ten times. In germline, CDR1 is SGHVS, CDR2 FQNEAQ. V lost 5 bases to trimming and J lost 3 bases; unmatched junction nucleotides: 2. The CDR3 extends over 13 amino acids.

This chain uses TRBV7-8 with TRBJ2-5; 8 nucleotides match TRBD1. The origin of this receptor is an adult man with Graves' ophthalmopathy. Sequencing was done on a sample of peripheral blood. CDR3 DNA sequence: TGTGCCAGCAGCGGACAGGGTAAAGAGACCCAGTACTTC. Its protein product is CASSGQGKETQYF.